Below are 2 T cell receptor beta chains sequenced from a single sample in a study of T cells in women clearing cervical HPV infection (dated by TCRdb to the late 2010s). Library preparation was by the immunoSEQ multiplex PCR assay. TCRdb's version of the immuneACCESS table is confined to in-frame rearrangements and falls short of the full clone set. An unresolved V gene accounts for under half of the shortfall where checked; the remainder is of unknown origin. The table held for this sample gives about 16,000 clones. The ten largest clones represent roughly 6.8% of the sample. The sequencing sample was made of blood buffy coat. The source is a woman between 18 and 69 years old with a cervical HPV16 infection that either progressed to CIN3+ or cleared (not recorded which).

With regard to this clone: The read ends 3 residues before the CDR3 terminus; that terminus is restored from the germline J gene. The J gene is TRBJ1-2, the V gene TRBV10-3, with TRBD1 as a possible D gene (6 bases). V was clipped by 10 bases and J by 2 bases, with 14 bases between them. The CDR3 has 13 residues. Germline V CDR1 and CDR2: ENHRY, SYGVKD. This CDR3 is CATEGEGNYGYTF. The part of the CDR3 DNA that was read is TGTGCCACGGAGGGGGAAGGGAACTATGGC.

In regard to this clone: The read is 3 residues too short to cover the CDR3 end, so that end is filled in from the germline J gene. Other DNA sequences in this sample translate to the same CDR3. The gene calls are TRBV6-2 or TRBV6-3 and TRBJ1-5; TRBD1 agrees at 8 bases. The germline CDR1 and CDR2 sequences are MNHEY and SVGEGT. This CDR3 comprises 14 residues. Trimming cost V 5 bases and J 1 base; bases outside gene matches: 1. CDR3 amino acids: CASSHRGSNQPQHF. The covered CDR3 bases are TGTGCCAGCAGTCACAGGGGGAGCAATCAGCCC.